This T cell receptor (beta chain) was found in a study of T-cell reconstitution after alpha-beta-depleted transplantation in children. The study's findings and limits: There were reportedly several hundred expanded graft clones from which alpha-beta T cells came about two months after transplant. Newly generated T cells supplied most T-cell counts and diversity one year post-transplant. Some patients' high day-60 TCRbeta diversity was traced to surviving recipient T cells and thymic progenitors.

This clonotype showed up many times. The antigen is not known. V dropped 7 bases and J dropped 5 bases, with 15 bases sitting between them. CDR3 size: 13 residues. Germline V lookup: CDR1 SGHRS, CDR2 YFSETQ. Unique molecular identifiers were built into the TCRbeta library. MiXCR was run by TCRdb on the PCR reads, yielding one entry per CDR3 protein. The table shows about 600,000 distinct CDR3 sequences, with 10% to 15% occurring only once. Material: PBMCs, mostly from graft donor cells, obtained 360 days after TCRalphabeta/CD19-depleted stem cell transplant. This chain joins TRBV5-1 and TRBJ2-5, with D unresolved. The TCR sequence derives from a male patient aged 5 to 17 who had a stem cell transplant for acute myeloid leukemia, so the T cells may come from the graft donor. The CDR3 sequence is CASRFSRSETQYF. The CDR3 DNA follows: TGCGCCAGCCGGTTTAGTAGAAGTGAGACCCAGTACTTC.